The entry that follows covers one TCR beta chain sequence. What it binds is unknown. Clones were sequenced by immunoSEQ multiplex PCR, and TCRdb holds only the in-frame ones, with some missing. This sample has more than 90,000 clones; 85% to 90% occur once, and the top ten carry roughly 15%. This sample was included in a study of T cell responses to AZD1222 COVID-19 vaccine. Overall study results and limits: The number of AZD1222 recipients seropositive at baseline was only 6 or 7.

The germline V and J ends were trimmed by 3 bases and 7 bases, with 18 bases remaining between them. Germline V lookup: CDR1 LNHNV, CDR2 YYDKDF (reference sequence). This CDR3 is built from 16 residues. The source is an adult who received the AZD1222 COVID-19 vaccine. The source was peripheral blood, collected 28 days after the second AZD1222 dose. The J gene is TRBJ1-4, the V gene TRBV15, with D unresolved. CDR3: CATSSQQYPRREKLFF. CDR3 bases: TGTGCCACCAGCAGCCAACAGTATCCTCGTCGTGAAAAACTGTTTTTT. The whole variable domain, filled in from reference TRBV15 and TRBJ1-4, reads DAMVIQNPRYQVTQFGKPVTLSCSQTLNHNVMYWYQQKSSQAPKLLFHYYDKDFNNEADTPDNFQSRRPNTSFCFLDIRSPGLGDTAMYLCATSSQQYPRREKLFFGSGTQLSVL.